This T cell receptor beta chain was recovered during a study of OX40 agonist ivuxolimab in advanced cancers. Generated by immunoSEQ multiplex PCR, the TCRdb table keeps only in-frame clones and is missing some. The repertoire holds fewer than 80,000 clones, with 70% to 90% as singletons. CDR1 SNHLY and CDR2 FYNNEI come from the germline V gene. The CDR3 consists of 13 residues. Trimming took off 7 bases at V and 11 bases at J, with 15 bases between the two ends. Systemic immunosuppression or a history of autoimmune disease excluded patients. On this clone itself: Its antigen is unidentified.

Whole-study results and caveats: It was not determined which antigens were specifically recognized by the peripheral T cells that had undergone clonal expansion. Some patients who did not respond also had low normalized T-cell clonal expansion. CD8+ T cells averaged more expanded clones than CD4+.

The sequence came from an adult with an advanced solid tumor such as melanoma, head and neck, liver or kidney cancer. The chain couples TRBV2 to TRBJ1-6; no clear D gene. The material was CD4+ or CD8+ T cells sorted from blood, obtained in a trial of the OX40 agonist ivuxolimab. CDR3 DNA sequence: TGTGCCAGCAACTCCAATTTTAGGGCACCCCTCCACTTT. It specifies CASNSNFRAPLHF. Complete variable domain (other parts from reference TRBV2 and TRBJ1-6): EPEVTQTPSHQVTQMGQEVILRCVPISNHLYFYWYRQILGQKVEFLVSFYNNEISEKSEIFDDQFSVERPDGSNFTLKIRSTKLEDSAMYFCASNSNFRAPLHFGNGTRLTVT.